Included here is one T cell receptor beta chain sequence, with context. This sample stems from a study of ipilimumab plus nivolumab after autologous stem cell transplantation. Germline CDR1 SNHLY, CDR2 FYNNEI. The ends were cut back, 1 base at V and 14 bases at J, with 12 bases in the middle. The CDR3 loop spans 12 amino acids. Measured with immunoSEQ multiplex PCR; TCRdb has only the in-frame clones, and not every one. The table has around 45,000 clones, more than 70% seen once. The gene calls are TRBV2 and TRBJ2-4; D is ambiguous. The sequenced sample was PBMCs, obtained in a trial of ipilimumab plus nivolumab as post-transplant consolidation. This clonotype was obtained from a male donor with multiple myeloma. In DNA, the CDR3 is TGTGCCAGCAGTGAAGTGGTGGGTTCGAAGTACTTC. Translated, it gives CASSEVVGSKYF.